Detailed here is one TCR beta chain. Its antigen is as yet unknown. This specimen comes from a study of cytotoxic CD8 clonotypes in ibrutinib-treated CLL. Study context: Patient counts were ten to eleven relapsed/refractory, about 14 treatment-naive and 17 to 18 IGHV unmutated.

Study-level points and caveats: Higher circulating CD8+ T-cell counts strongly accompanied higher baseline clonality, above age-matched healthy donors.

Depth targeted 1 in 200,000 to 1 in 1 million T cells, averaging about 9.2x coverage per clonotype. Some clones are missing from TCRdb's copy, which holds only in-frame ones; the method was immunoSEQ multiplex PCR. The sample lists tens of thousands of clones; just over 90% were seen once. The source was PBMCs, collected after 12 months of ibrutinib treatment. This TCR was sampled from a human donor with chronic lymphocytic leukemia.

This CDR3 is CASSFDSNQPQHF. The CDR3 coding sequence is TGCGCCAGCAGCTTCGATAGCAATCAGCCCCAGCATTTT. The V and J genes are TRBV5-1 and TRBJ1-5; no clear D gene. V gave up 2 bases and J gave up 0 bases, with 3 bases separating them. Germline V gene sequence: CDR1 SGHRS, CDR2 YFSETQ. The CDR3 length is 13 residues.